This T cell receptor (beta chain) was sequenced during a study of T cell changes during pregnancy in multiple sclerosis. Germline lookup yields CDR1 MDHEN and CDR2 SYDVKM. Trimming removed 7 bases from V and 7 bases from J, with 16 bases in between. This CDR3 contains 13 residues. Clones were sequenced by immunoSEQ multiplex PCR, and TCRdb holds only the in-frame ones, with some missing. The sample lists 55,000 or so clones, around 92% occurring once. This sequence joins TRBV28 and TRBJ1-1, with unresolved D. This TCR came from a female donor in good health, enrolled as a control in a pregnancy study. The sample consisted of CD4+ T cells from peripheral blood mononuclear cells, taken after pregnancy. In nucleotides, the CDR3 is TGTGCCAGCAATTCGAGGCCGGGATATGAAGCTTTCTTT. It codes for CASNSRPGYEAFF.